This T cell receptor beta chain was sequenced during a study of CD8 T cells in ankylosing spondylitis. The CDR3 covers 12 residues. Germline CDR1 reads LNHDA; CDR2 reads SQIVND (reference sequence). With 3 bases removed from V and 12 bases from J, the gap between germline ends came to 12 bases. Study-level points and caveats: As reported, disease-linked clones showed significant enrichment in matched ankylosing spondylitis synovial fluid. Within peripheral blood, clones linked to disease were CD8+ and relatively rare. Before this, some motif variants had been reported in reactive arthritis synovial fluid and blood. A motif in TCR beta, a set of under 10 highly homologous variants, appeared characteristic of ankylosing spondylitis blood.

In its sample, this clonotype was seen a few times. Its specificity is unknown. Researchers built TCR beta libraries using quantitative 5'-RACE with molecular barcodes. TCRdb redid the calling of the 5' RACE reads with MiXCR, one entry per CDR3 protein. Here the sample spans about 390,000 distinct CDR3 sequences, around 22% being singletons. The sample comprised blood, either unsorted or a sorted T cell fraction (not recorded which). This receptor was obtained from a male donor with ankylosing spondylitis. The V and J genes are TRBV19 and TRBJ2-1, with D tentatively TRBD1 or TRBD2 (5 bases each). CDR3 sequence reads: CASSIPRGMQFF. The DNA for the CDR3 is TGTGCCAGTAGTATCCCCCGGGGCATGCAGTTCTTC.